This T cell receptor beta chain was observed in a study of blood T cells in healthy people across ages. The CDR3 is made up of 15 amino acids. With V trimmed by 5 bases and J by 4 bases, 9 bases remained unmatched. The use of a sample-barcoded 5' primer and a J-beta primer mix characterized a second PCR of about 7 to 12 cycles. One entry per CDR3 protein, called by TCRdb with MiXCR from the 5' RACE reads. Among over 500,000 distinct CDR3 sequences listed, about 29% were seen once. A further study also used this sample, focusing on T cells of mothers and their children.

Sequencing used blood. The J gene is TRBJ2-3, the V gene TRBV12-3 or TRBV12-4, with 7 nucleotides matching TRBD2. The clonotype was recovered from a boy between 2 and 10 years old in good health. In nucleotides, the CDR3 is TGTGCCAGCAGTGGCCCGGCGGGAGCCGCAGATACGCAGTATTTT. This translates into CASSGPAGAADTQYF.